The source of this T cell receptor (beta chain) is a study of OX40 agonist ivuxolimab in advanced cancers. On the study more broadly: The drug used for patients, ivuxolimab, was an agonistic anti-OX40 (CD134) antibody. Patients got intravenous ivuxolimab at 0.01 to 10 mg/kg every 2 weeks. Study outcomes and limitations: Among T cells, CD8+ cells averaged more expanded clones than CD4+ cells.

For this clone: Its antigen remains unidentified. The same CDR3 is also encoded by other DNA sequences in this sample.

This table comes from immunoSEQ multiplex PCR, and its TCRdb copy is limited to in-frame clones, with some not included. Found here are approximately 70,000 clones, roughly 89% of them singletons; the top ten hold 2.8%. Trimming removed 0 bases at V and 7 bases at J, with 3 bases between. The CDR3 extends over 12 amino acids. From germline, CDR1 is MNHEY and CDR2 SVGAGI. The TCR originated in an adult with an advanced solid tumor such as melanoma, head and neck, liver or kidney cancer. Material: CD4+ or CD8+ T cells sorted from blood, obtained in a trial of the OX40 agonist ivuxolimab. This sequence joins TRBV6-5 and TRBJ1-4; no definite D call. The CDR3 spells CASSYSGEKLFF. In DNA, the CDR3 is TGTGCCAGCAGTTACTCGGGTGAAAAACTGTTTTTT.